This entry is about one T cell receptor (beta chain). The CDR3 has 13 residues. V gave up 0 bases and J gave up 9 bases, with 10 bases separating them. CDR1 and CDR2 from the germline V gene are SGHDT and YYEEEE. The record originates from a study of blood T cells in healthy people across ages. A sample-barcoded 5' primer and a J-beta primer mix were used in a second PCR of about 7 to 12 cycles. TCRdb reanalysed the 5' RACE reads using MiXCR and keeps one entry per CDR3 protein. The sample gives about 1.4 million distinct CDR3 sequences, 55% to 75% of which show up once; over 5% is in the top ten. What was sequenced was blood. The clonotype was recovered from a man aged 18 to 29 in good health. The rearrangement joins TRBV5-6 to TRBJ2-1; either TRBD1 or TRBD2 may supply D (5 bases each). This CDR3 reads CASSLGGTSEQFF. The CDR3, as DNA: TGTGCCAGCAGCTTGGGAGGGACGAGTGAGCAGTTCTTC.